The 17 T cell receptor beta chains listed next were all sequenced from one sample in a study of blood T cells in healthy people across ages. Combining a sample-barcoded 5' primer with a J-beta primer mix, a second PCR ran for roughly 7 to 12 cycles. Each CDR3 protein gets one entry after TCRdb re-called the 5' RACE reads with MiXCR. The sample lists about a million distinct CDR3 sequences, more than 30% occurring once. The sequencing sample was made of blood. The source is a man younger than 30 in good health.

The chain is built from TRBV28 and TRBJ2-1; possible D gene TRBD1, 5 bases. Trimming removed 8 bases at V and 7 bases at J, with 12 bases between. This CDR3 contains 12 residues. Germline CDR1 and CDR2: MDHEN and SYDVKM. In DNA, the CDR3 is TGTGCCAGCTCAGGGAACCGGAATGAGCAGTTCTTC. Protein product: CASSGNRNEQFF.

The J gene is TRBJ1-6, the V gene TRBV5-5; possible D gene TRBD1, 5 bases. Trimming pared 4 bases from V and 7 bases from J, leaving 21 bases between. This CDR3 is 17 amino acids long. CDR1 and CDR2 from the germline V gene are SGHKS and YYEKEE (reference sequence). CDR3 loop: CASSALRVPGLNSPLHF. CDR3 in DNA: TGTGCCAGCAGCGCCCTCCGGGTCCCAGGGCTGAATTCACCCCTCCACTTT. The entire variable domain, with the rest obtained from reference TRBV5-5 and TRBJ1-6, is as follows: DAGVTQSPTHLIKTRGQQVTLRCSPISGHKSVSWYQQVLGQGPQFIFQYYEKEERGRGNFPDRFSARQFPNYSSELNVNALLLGDSALYLCASSALRVPGLNSPLHFGNGTRLTVT.

V is TRBV12-3 or TRBV12-4 and J is TRBJ1-1; D unresolved. The V end lost 3 bases, the J end lost 0 bases, and 11 bases lay between the germline ends. CDR3 length equals 15 residues. The CDR3 nucleotides read TGTGCCAGCAGTTTTACCCCATCTATGAACACTGAAGCTTTCTTT. Protein sequence: CASSFTPSMNTEAFF.

The chain couples TRBV6-5 to TRBJ2-7, with unresolved D. Trimming pared 6 bases from V and 7 bases from J, leaving 22 bases between. This CDR3 spans 15 amino acids. The germline gives CDR1 MNHEY, CDR2 SVGAGI. CDR3 sequence: CASSGNFNPYNEQYF. The CDR3 nucleotides read TGTGCCAGCAGCGGTAACTTTAACCCCTACAATGAGCAGTACTTC.

This clonotype was observed a handful of times. This rearrangement joins TRBV7-2 to TRBJ2-7; D is unresolved. The CDR3 sequence is 14 residues long. CDR1 and CDR2 from the germline V gene are SGHTA and FQGNSA. The V and J ends lost 2 bases and 2 bases respectively, with 10 bases between them. CDR3: CASSLWSEPYEQYF. As DNA, the CDR3 is TGTGCCAGCAGCTTATGGTCGGAACCCTACGAGCAGTACTTC.

The chain carries TRBV7-2 and TRBJ1-5, with D perhaps matching TRBD1 (6 bases). CDR1 and CDR2 (germline): SGHTA, FQGNSA. The CDR3 is 15 residues long. Trimming shortened V by 1 base and J by 5 bases, and 12 bases separated the two germline ends. This CDR3 is CASSLDYGGHQPQHF. The CDR3 DNA reads as TGTGCCAGCAGCTTAGATTACGGGGGCCATCAGCCCCAGCATTTT.

The chain combines TRBV20-1 with TRBJ1-1; D is unclear. Germline loops: CDR1 DFQATT, CDR2 SNEGSKA (reference sequence). With 3 bases removed from V and 1 base from J, the gap between germline ends came to 12 bases. The CDR3 is 14 residues long. The CDR3 spells CSARDGNSNTEAFF. The CDR3 DNA reads TGCAGTGCTAGGGACGGGAACTCGAACACTGAAGCTTTCTTT.

The chain combines TRBV5-1 with TRBJ2-1; 12 bases are shared with TRBD2. Germline CDR1 and CDR2: SGHRS and YFSETQ. J was trimmed by 5 bases and V by 1 base; bases with no gene match: 7. The CDR3 contains 17 residues. The CDR3 sequence is CASSLRASGGDNNEQFF. Here the CDR3 DNA reads TGCGCCAGCAGCTTGCGGGCTAGCGGGGGGGATAACAATGAGCAGTTCTTC.

The genes are TRBV6-6 and TRBJ1-2; TRBD1 matches 7 bases. The CDR3 sequence is 13 residues long. V was pared by 6 bases and J by 7 bases, with 8 bases of the junction left unmatched. Germline values: CDR1 MNHNY, CDR2 SVGAGI (reference sequence). CDR3 loop: CASRHRGPGGYTF. For the CDR3, the DNA is TGTGCCAGCAGGCACAGGGGCCCGGGTGGCTACACCTTC.

The chain uses TRBV3-1 and TRBJ2-1; 7 bases match TRBD1. Trimming took 4 bases from V and 4 from J; bases not matched to a gene: 4. There are 14 residues in the CDR3. From germline, CDR1 is LGHDT and CDR2 YNNKEL (reference sequence). The CDR3 loop is CASSPDRIYNEQFF. CDR3 DNA sequence: TGTGCCAGCAGCCCGGACAGGATTTACAATGAGCAGTTCTTC.

The chain links TRBV7-2 to TRBJ2-2; D remains ambiguous. This CDR3 has 16 amino acids. Trimming removed 6 bases from V and 4 bases from J, with 18 bases in between. CDR1 is SGHTA, CDR2 FQGNSA, per germline. CDR3 region: CASRPQVRSGTGELFF. The CDR3 region has the DNA TGTGCCAGCAGACCCCAGGTTCGGTCCGGCACCGGGGAGCTGTTTTTT.

This clonotype has more than one count but fewer than ten. The chain couples TRBV7-2 to TRBJ2-3; D is unresolved. From germline, CDR1 is SGHTA and CDR2 FQGNSA. The V gene lost 5 bases and the J gene lost 6 bases, with 18 bases spanning the gap. The CDR3 has 15 residues. The CDR3, as DNA: TGTGCCAGCAGCCCCTCCCACGGCCTTCCGGATACGCAGTATTTT. The encoded protein is CASSPSHGLPDTQYF.

The genes are TRBV20-1 and TRBJ2-5; 8 bases align to TRBD2. Germline lookup yields CDR1 DFQATT and CDR2 SNEGSKA (reference sequence). The CDR3 runs to 16 residues. Unmatched junction bases numbered 12, after V lost 5 bases and J lost 1 base. This CDR3 reads CSASVPGGELQETQYF. The CDR3 coding sequence is TGCAGTGCTTCAGTTCCCGGGGGGGAACTCCAAGAGACCCAGTACTTC.

J is TRBJ2-7 and V is TRBV7-2, with 7 bases matching TRBD2. CDR1 SGHTA and CDR2 FQGNSA come from the germline V gene. V shed 5 bases, J shed 0 bases, and the junction held 7 bases outside the gene matches. The CDR3 covers 15 residues. The CDR3 reads CASSPLAVSSYEQYF. CDR3 in DNA: TGTGCCAGCAGCCCCCTAGCGGTTAGCTCCTACGAGCAGTACTTC.

The table lists this clonotype with a few counts. The V and J genes are TRBV7-9 and TRBJ1-5, with D possibly being TRBD1 (6 bases). This CDR3 is built from 20 residues. Germline CDR1 is SEHNR and CDR2 is FQNEAQ (reference sequence). V lost 0 bases to trimming and J lost 0 bases, with 21 bases between them. The CDR3 spells CASSLARAGAPSYSNQPQHF. DNA of the CDR3: TGTGCCAGCAGCTTAGCGCGGGCAGGGGCCCCTTCTTATAGCAATCAGCCCCAGCATTTT.

The rearrangement uses TRBV5-1 and TRBJ2-7; 7 bases map to TRBD1. Unmatched junction bases numbered 12, after V lost 4 bases and J lost 2 bases. This CDR3 contains 16 residues. Germline-derived CDR1 and CDR2 are SGHRS and YFSETQ. CDR3 loop: CASSDQTGTETYEQYF. CDR3 sequence (DNA): TGCGCCAGCAGCGACCAAACCGGGACAGAGACCTACGAGCAGTACTTC. Variable domain in full (rest from reference TRBV5-1 and TRBJ2-7): KAGVTQTPRYLIKTRGQQVTLSCSPISGHRSVSWYQQTPGQGLQFLFEYFSETQRNKGNFPGRFSGRQFSNSRSEMNVSTLELGDSALYLCASSDQTGTETYEQYFGPGTRLTVT.

The CDR3: CASSLLVSVVEAFF. CDR3 coding DNA: TGTGCCAGCAGCTTGCTGGTCAGCGTGGTTGAAGCTTTCTTT. This rearrangement joins TRBV5-5 to TRBJ1-1; no definite D call. The CDR3 is made up of 14 amino acids. Germline lookup yields CDR1 SGHKS and CDR2 YYEKEE (reference sequence). With 1 base removed from V and 7 bases from J, the gap between germline ends came to 14 bases.